The next 3 T cell receptor beta chains were all read from a single sample in a study of PD-1 blockade in classical Hodgkin lymphoma. This sample's time point: cycle 4 day 1 (C4D1), after more than five weeks of nivolumab. Every patient experienced relapse after autologous stem cell transplantation, and brentuximab vedotin exposure varied. Profiling relied on immunoSEQ multiplex PCR, and the TCRdb table lists in-frame clones only, not all of them. This sample yields tens of thousands of clones, of which more than 75% are seen a single time; around 20% belongs to the top ten. The sample here was peripheral blood mononuclear cells (PBMCs), taken before the fourth cycle of nivolumab. These receptors originate from a human donor with classical Hodgkin lymphoma.

The chain uses TRBV4-2 and TRBJ2-6; D is unresolved. The germline V gene has CDR1 LGHNA and CDR2 YNFKEQ. Trimming cost V 2 bases and J 0 bases, with 14 bases left between them. The CDR3 spans 18 residues. As DNA, the CDR3 is TGTGCCAGCAGCCAATATCCACCCCAAGGCTCTGGGGCCAACGTCCTGACTTTC. Translating it yields CASSQYPPQGSGANVLTF.

The chain recombines TRBV19 with TRBJ2-3; D unclear. Trimming pared 0 bases from V and 5 bases from J, leaving 18 bases between. The CDR3 totals 17 residues. Germline V gene lookup returns CDR1 LNHDA and CDR2 SQIVND (reference sequence). In DNA, the CDR3 is TGTGCCAGTAGTATAGATGTTGTAGTCTCCTGGGTAGATACGCAGTATTTT. It is translated as CASSIDVVVSWVDTQYF.

The J gene is TRBJ2-5, the V gene TRBV6-1; D unclear. This CDR3 region has 13 residues. Germline lookup yields CDR1 MNHNS and CDR2 SASEGT. V shed 7 bases and J shed 2 bases, with 11 bases lying between them. The CDR3 here is CASNHRRQETQYF. The CDR3 DNA is TGTGCCAGCAACCATAGACGGCAAGAGACCCAGTACTTC.